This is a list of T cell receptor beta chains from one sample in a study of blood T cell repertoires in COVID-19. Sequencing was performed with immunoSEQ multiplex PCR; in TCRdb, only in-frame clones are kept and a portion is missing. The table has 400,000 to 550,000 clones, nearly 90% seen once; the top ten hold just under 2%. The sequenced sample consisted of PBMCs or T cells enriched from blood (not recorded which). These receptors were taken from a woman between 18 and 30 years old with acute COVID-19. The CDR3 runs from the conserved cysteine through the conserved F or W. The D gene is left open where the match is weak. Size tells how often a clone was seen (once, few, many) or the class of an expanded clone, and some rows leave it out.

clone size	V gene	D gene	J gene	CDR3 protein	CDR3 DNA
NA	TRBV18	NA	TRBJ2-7	CASSLAGRYYEQYF	TGTGCCAGCTCGCTGGCGGGGCGCTACTACGAGCAGTACTTC
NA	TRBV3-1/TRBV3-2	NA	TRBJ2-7	CASSQGEEFPYF	TGTGCCAGCAGCCAAGGCGAGGAATTCCCGTACTTC
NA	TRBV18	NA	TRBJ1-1	CASSPGRVNTEAFF	TGTGCCAGCTCACCAGGGAGGGTGAACACTGAAGCTTTCTTT
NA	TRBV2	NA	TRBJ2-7	CASNQDILGEQYF	TGTGCCAGCAACCAGGACATCCTCGGGGAGCAGTACTTC
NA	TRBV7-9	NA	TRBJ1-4	CASSLVSLGGGDEKLFF	TGTGCCAGCAGCTTAGTGTCGTTGGGGGGAGGAGATGAAAAACTGTTTTTT
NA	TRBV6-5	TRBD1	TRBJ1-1	CASSFSDRSAFF	TGTGCCAGCAGTTTCTCGGACAGGTCGGCTTTCTTT
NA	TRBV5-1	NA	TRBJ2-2	CASSPASANTGELFF	TGCGCCAGCAGCCCCGCTAGCGCGAACACCGGGGAGCTGTTTTTT
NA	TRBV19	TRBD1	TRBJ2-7	CASGTGYEQYF	TGTGCCAGCGGGACAGGCTACGAGCAGTACTTC
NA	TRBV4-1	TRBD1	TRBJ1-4	CASSLLGDRAEKLFF	TGCGCCAGCAGTCTCTTAGGGGACAGGGCCGAAAAACTGTTTTTT
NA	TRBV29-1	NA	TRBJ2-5	CSAGGETQYF	TGCAGCGCCGGAGGGGAGACCCAGTACTTC
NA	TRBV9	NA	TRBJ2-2	CASSVGLALSGELFF	TGTGCCAGCAGCGTAGGGCTAGCCCTCTCCGGGGAGCTGTTTTTT
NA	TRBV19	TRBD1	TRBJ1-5	CASSTGTGINQPQHF	TGTGCCAGTAGTACAGGGACAGGCATCAATCAGCCCCAGCATTTT
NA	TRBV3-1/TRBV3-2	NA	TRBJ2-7	CASSQAVDPAYEQYF	TGTGCCAGCAGCCAAGCAGTTGACCCAGCGTACGAGCAGTACTTC
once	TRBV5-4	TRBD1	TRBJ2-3	CASSGQGSTDTQYF	TGTGCCAGCAGCGGACAGGGCTCCACAGATACGCAGTATTTT
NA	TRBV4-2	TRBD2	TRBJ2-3	CASSTRGGSTDTQYF	TGTGCCAGCAGCACTCGGGGGGGTAGCACAGATACGCAGTATTTT
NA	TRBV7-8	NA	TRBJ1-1	CASSLLPGNTEAFF	TGTGCCAGCAGCTTACTTCCCGGGAACACTGAAGCTTTCTTT
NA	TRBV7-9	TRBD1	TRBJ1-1	CASSLGQGSEAFF	TGTGCCAGCAGCTTAGGACAGGGGTCTGAAGCTTTCTTT
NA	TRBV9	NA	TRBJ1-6	CASSAARSYNSPLHF	TGTGCCAGCAGTGCGGCCCGCTCCTATAATTCACCCCTCCACTTT
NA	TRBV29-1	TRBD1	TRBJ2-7	CSVLDREYSYEQYF	TGCAGCGTCCTGGACAGGGAGTATTCCTACGAGCAGTACTTC
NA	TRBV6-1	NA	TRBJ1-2	CASSETDYGYTF	TGTGCCAGCAGTGAGACAGACTATGGCTACACCTTC
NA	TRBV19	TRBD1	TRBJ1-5	CATQIPGQGAQPQHF	TGTGCCACCCAAATCCCCGGACAGGGGGCTCAGCCCCAGCATTTT
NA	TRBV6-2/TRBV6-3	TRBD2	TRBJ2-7	CASSPGLAGIYEQYF	TGTGCCAGCAGCCCGGGACTAGCGGGGATATACGAGCAGTACTTC
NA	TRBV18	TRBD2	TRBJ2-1	CASSPPSGGNEQFF	TGTGCCAGCTCACCACCGAGCGGGGGCAATGAGCAGTTCTTC
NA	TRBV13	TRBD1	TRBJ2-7	CASSSQGEQHDSYEQYF	TGTGCCAGCAGCTCACAGGGGGAACAACATGACTCCTACGAGCAGTACTTC
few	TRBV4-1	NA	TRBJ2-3	CASSQEGRYTDTQYF	TGCGCCAGCAGCCAAGAGGGCCGATACACAGATACGCAGTATTTT
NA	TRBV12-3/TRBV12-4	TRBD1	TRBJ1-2	CASSLDRGGYTF	TGTGCCAGCAGTCTGGACAGGGGCGGCTACACCTTC
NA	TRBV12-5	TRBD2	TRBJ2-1	CASGLVAGLGTGTTYNEQFF	TGTGCTAGTGGTTTGGTTGCGGGTTTGGGAACCGGGACTACATACAATGAGCAGTTCTTC
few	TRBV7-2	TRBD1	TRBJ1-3	CASSLGGAGGGNTIYF	TGTGCCAGCAGCTTAGGAGGGGCAGGGGGCGGAAACACCATATATTTT
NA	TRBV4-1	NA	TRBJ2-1	CASSQANEQFF	TGCGCCAGCAGCCAAGCGAATGAGCAGTTCTTC
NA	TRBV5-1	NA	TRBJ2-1	CASSLGASGNEQFF	TGCGCCAGCAGCTTGGGAGCCAGCGGCAATGAGCAGTTCTTC
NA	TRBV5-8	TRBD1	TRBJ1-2	CASSYTDRANF	TGTGCCAGCAGCTACACGGACAGGGCCAACTTC
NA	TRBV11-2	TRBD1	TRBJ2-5	CASSLDRGETQYF	TGTGCCAGCAGTCTGGACAGGGGGGAGACCCAGTACTTC
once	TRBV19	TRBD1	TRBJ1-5	CASSIRRDRVSNQPQHF	TGTGCCAGTAGTATCCGCCGGGACAGGGTTAGCAATCAGCCCCAGCATTTT
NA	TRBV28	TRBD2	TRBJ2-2	CASSPSSSGRLGELFF	TGTGCCAGCAGTCCCAGTTCTAGCGGGAGGTTAGGGGAGCTGTTTTTT
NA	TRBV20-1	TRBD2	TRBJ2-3	CSASRLAGGGFQDTQYF	TGCAGTGCTAGTCGTCTAGCGGGGGGGGGCTTCCAAGATACGCAGTATTTT
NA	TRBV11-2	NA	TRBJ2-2	CASSLRSGGSGELFF	TGTGCCAGCAGCCTACGGAGTGGGGGGTCCGGGGAGCTGTTTTTT
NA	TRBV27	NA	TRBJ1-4	CASRLAGVEKLFF	TGTGCCAGCAGGCTGGCAGGGGTCGAAAAACTGTTTTTT
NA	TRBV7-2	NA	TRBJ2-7	CASSLRAGQTYEQYF	TGTGCCAGCAGCTTACGGGCGGGGCAGACCTACGAGCAGTACTTC
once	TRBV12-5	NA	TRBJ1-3	CASGFTGAGNTIYF	TGTGCTAGTGGTTTTACCGGGGCTGGAAACACCATATATTTT
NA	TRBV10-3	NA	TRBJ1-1	CAISEGVQGNTEAFF	TGTGCCATCAGTGAAGGGGTACAGGGAAACACTGAAGCTTTCTTT
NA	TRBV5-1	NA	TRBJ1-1	CASSPGQIPMNTEAFF	TGCGCCAGCAGCCCTGGACAGATACCTATGAACACTGAAGCTTTCTTT
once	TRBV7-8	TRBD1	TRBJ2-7	CASSFAGTDYYEQYF	TGTGCCAGCAGCTTCGCCGGGACAGACTACTACGAGCAGTACTTC
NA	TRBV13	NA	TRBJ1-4	CASSLDSNEKLFF	TGTGCCAGCAGCTTAGACAGTAATGAAAAACTGTTTTTT
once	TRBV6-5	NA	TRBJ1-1	CASRPQVNTEAFF	TGTGCCAGCAGACCACAGGTGAACACTGAAGCTTTCTTT
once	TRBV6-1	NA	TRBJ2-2	CASSELTGELFF	TGTGCCAGCAGTGAACTTACCGGGGAGCTGTTTTTT
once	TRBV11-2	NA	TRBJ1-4	CASSLQPGEKLFF	TGTGCCAGCAGCTTACAGCCGGGTGAAAAACTGTTTTTT
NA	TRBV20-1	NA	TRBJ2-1	CSASYLVGQSSYNEQFF	TGCAGTGCTAGTTATCTTGTCGGACAGAGCTCCTACAATGAGCAGTTCTTC
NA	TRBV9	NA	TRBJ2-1	CASSVGNSGNEQFF	TGTGCCAGCAGCGTAGGGAACAGCGGGAATGAGCAGTTCTTC
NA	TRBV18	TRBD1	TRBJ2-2	CASSPRTGFTGELFF	TGTGCCAGCTCACCTCGGACAGGCTTCACCGGGGAGCTGTTTTTT
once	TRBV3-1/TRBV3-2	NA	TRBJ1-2	CASSQYRADYGYTF	TGTGCCAGCAGCCAGTACCGAGCGGACTATGGCTACACCTTC